These 31 T cell receptor beta chains originate from one sample sequenced in a study of blood T cell repertoires in COVID-19. The repertoire was sequenced with immunoSEQ multiplex PCR; TCRdb's copy has only in-frame clones and lacks some. This sample has some 260,000 clones, with more than 70% found just once. The sequenced material came from peripheral blood. Source of these receptors: a woman aged 18-29 years with acute or convalescent COVID-19.

This chain connects TRBV21-1 to TRBJ2-2; the listed D gene, TRBD2, was not tested against the DNA. TRBV21-1 is assigned pseudogene status. This CDR3 is built from 17 residues. DNA for the CDR3: TGTGCCAGCTCTAAGGGACTAGCGGGAGCGGGAACCGGGGAGCTGTTTTTT. It translates to CASSKGLAGAGTGELFF.

Only a few counts were recorded for this clone. V gene TRBV12-3 or TRBV12-4 combines with J gene TRBJ1-3; D ambiguous. Trimming pared 7 bases from V and 6 bases from J, leaving 13 bases between. The CDR3 extends over 13 amino acids. The CDR3, as DNA: TGTGCCAGCACTCTCCCTGGGCAAAACACCATATATTTT. Translating it yields CASTLPGQNTIYF.

The chain links TRBV5-1 to TRBJ2-1; 14 bases agree with TRBD2. Germline CDR1 reads SGHRS; CDR2 reads YFSETQ. The CDR3 runs 16 residues. V shed 4 bases and J 5 bases; nucleotides not matched to a gene: 5. The CDR3 here is CASSPGGLAGDNEQFF. The CDR3 coding sequence is TGCGCCAGCAGCCCAGGGGGACTAGCGGGAGACAATGAGCAGTTCTTC.

The chain recombines TRBV19 with TRBJ2-1; 14 positions agree with TRBD2. J lost 4 bases, V lost 5 bases, and 4 bases had no gene match. Germline V gene lookup returns CDR1 LNHDA and CDR2 SQIVND (reference sequence). The length of the CDR3 is 16 residues. DNA of the CDR3: TGTGCCAGTAGTGCGACTAGCGGGGGGGCGTACAATGAGCAGTTCTTC. It is translated as CASSATSGGAYNEQFF.

This CDR3 reads CASSIVGTGRSYTF. The CDR3 DNA sequence: TGTGCCAGTAGTATAGTGGGCACAGGGAGAAGCTACACCTTC. This chain joins TRBV19 and TRBJ1-2; maybe TRBD1 (6 bases). Germline CDR1 and CDR2: LNHDA and SQIVND (reference sequence). The germline V and J ends were trimmed by 1 base and 9 bases, with 15 bases remaining between them. The CDR3 runs 14 residues. Full variable domain (remainder filled in from reference TRBV19 and TRBJ1-2): DGGITQSPKYLFRKEGQNVTLSCEQNLNHDAMYWYRQDPGQGLRLIYYSQIVNDFQKGDIAEGYSVSREKKESFPLTVTSAQKNPTAFYLCASSIVGTGRSYTFGSGTRLTVV.

The chain links TRBV4-3 to TRBJ1-1; no clear D gene. The CDR3 loop spans 15 amino acids. From germline, CDR1 is LGHNA and CDR2 YSLEER. Trimming left V 0 bases short and J 4 bases short, with 12 bases between. CDR3 region: CASSQESGPATEAFF. CDR3 sequence (DNA): TGCGCCAGCAGCCAAGAAAGTGGGCCCGCCACTGAAGCTTTCTTT.

V is TRBV3-1 (or the pseudogene TRBV3-2) and J is TRBJ2-5; TRBD1 might be the D (6 bases). Trimming left V 4 bases short and J 2 bases short, with 8 bases between. The CDR3 extends over 13 amino acids. Germline V lookup: CDR1 LGHDT, CDR2 YNNKEL (reference sequence). The CDR3 bases are TGTGCCAGCAGCCCAGGGGTGCAAGAGACCCAGTACTTC. It translates to CASSPGVQETQYF.

The chain links TRBV7-6 to TRBJ1-2, with 7 positions matching TRBD1. The V gene end was trimmed by 5 bases and the J gene end by 8 bases; junction bases not matched to a gene: 5. The CDR3 spans 12 residues. The germline CDR1 and CDR2 sequences are SGHVS and FNYEAQ. The CDR3 nucleotides are TGTGCCAGCAGCCCCACAGGGGAAGGCTACACCTTC. Translating it yields CASSPTGEGYTF.

The chain uses TRBV4-3 and TRBJ1-1; D gene uncertain. This CDR3 is 14 amino acids long. The germline CDR1 and CDR2 sequences are LGHNA and YSLEER. Trimming pared 0 bases from V and 1 base from J, leaving 6 bases between. Written as DNA, the CDR3 is TGCGCCAGCAGCCAAGACTTTAAGAACACTGAAGCTTTCTTT. The encoded protein is CASSQDFKNTEAFF.

The chain is built from TRBV20-1 and TRBJ1-3; 8 nucleotides line up with TRBD1. CDR3 length: 15 amino acids. The germline CDR1 and CDR2 sequences are DFQATT and SNEGSKA (reference sequence). Trimming took 3 bases from V and 3 from J; bases not matched to a gene: 7. The CDR3 reads CSASARGRLGNTIYF. CDR3 in DNA: TGCAGTGCTAGTGCCAGGGGGCGGCTTGGAAACACCATATATTTT.

This clone was counted only a few times. V gene TRBV20-1 combines with J gene TRBJ1-1; the D is unclear. Looked up from germline, CDR1 is DFQATT and CDR2 is SNEGSKA (reference sequence). The V gene lost 6 bases and the J gene lost 7 bases, with 12 bases spanning the gap. The CDR3 is 11 residues long. CDR3 in amino acids: CSAGVAYEAFF. CDR3 DNA sequence: TGCAGTGCCGGTGTAGCCTATGAAGCTTTCTTT.

This clone has more than one count but fewer than ten. V usage is TRBV7-9 and J usage is TRBJ1-5; D is possibly TRBD1 (6 bases). The CDR3 sequence is 15 residues long. V dropped 0 bases and J dropped 4 bases, with 10 bases sitting between them. Germline V gene lookup returns CDR1 SEHNR and CDR2 FQNEAQ (reference sequence). CDR3 DNA sequence: TGTGCCAGCAGCTTAGCGGGGACAATAAATCAGCCCCAGCATTTT. This translates into CASSLAGTINQPQHF.

The CDR3 protein is CASSSVWTGEYGYTF. In DNA, the CDR3 is TGTGCCAGCAGCTCTGTTTGGACAGGGGAATATGGCTACACCTTC. V gene TRBV5-5 combines with J gene TRBJ1-2; 9 positions agree with TRBD1. Per germline, CDR1 SGHKS and CDR2 YYEKEE (reference sequence). The V gene end was trimmed by 3 bases and the J gene end by 5 bases; junction bases not matched to a gene: 8. There are 15 residues in the CDR3.

This chain links TRBV28 with TRBJ2-2, with 10 nucleotides matching TRBD2. Germline-derived CDR1 and CDR2 are MDHEN and SYDVKM. The J segment lost 7 bases and the V segment lost 6 bases, leaving 20 bases of the junction unmatched. CDR3 length equals 19 residues. The CDR3 sequence is CASRSASGRGGELLGELFF. The CDR3 nucleotides are TGTGCCAGCAGGTCCGCTAGCGGGAGAGGGGGAGAATTACTCGGGGAGCTGTTTTTT.

This sequence joins TRBV14 and TRBJ1-2; 8 bases map to TRBD1. The length of the CDR3 is 14 residues. Per the germline V gene, CDR1 is SGHDN and CDR2 is FVKESK. V lost 4 bases to trimming and J lost 6 bases; unmatched junction nucleotides: 7. In nucleotides, the CDR3 is TGTGCCAGCAGCCCTTGGACAGGGAGGGATGGCTACACCTTC. Its translation: CASSPWTGRDGYTF.

This sequence joins TRBV5-6 and TRBJ2-1, with 9 nucleotides matching TRBD2. The V gene end was trimmed by 2 bases and the J gene end by 5 bases; junction bases not matched to a gene: 14. The CDR3 covers 18 residues. The germline gives CDR1 SGHDT, CDR2 YYEEEE. Here the CDR3 reads CASSLQTGLGLANNEQFF. As DNA, the CDR3 is TGTGCCAGCAGCTTACAGACAGGGCTTGGACTAGCGAACAATGAGCAGTTCTTC.

This rearrangement joins TRBV24-1 to TRBJ2-1; D remains ambiguous. Trimming cost V 9 bases and J 0 bases, with 8 bases left between them. Germline CDR1 is KGHDR and CDR2 is SFDVKD. The CDR3 spans 13 residues. CDR3 nucleotides: TGTGCCACCTCGGTAAGCTCCTACAATGAGCAGTTCTTC. Its protein product is CATSVSSYNEQFF.

This clone was counted a few times. This chain connects TRBV2 to TRBJ1-3; a possible D gene is TRBD1 (6 bases). Germline loops: CDR1 SNHLY, CDR2 FYNNEI. CDR3 length: 14 amino acids. The V gene lost 6 bases and the J gene lost 3 bases, with 12 bases spanning the gap. The CDR3 reads CASRRDTNGNTIYF. DNA of the CDR3: TGTGCCAGCAGAAGGGACACTAATGGAAACACCATATATTTT.

This clone occurred a few times. CDR3 protein: CASSTTGTGIYEQYF. The CDR3 nucleotides are TGTGCCAGTAGTACTACCGGGACAGGGATCTACGAGCAGTACTTC. This chain uses TRBV19 with TRBJ2-7; 9 nucleotides agree with TRBD1. The CDR3 runs to 15 residues. With V trimmed by 4 bases and J by 3 bases, 7 bases remained unmatched. Per the germline V gene, CDR1 is LNHDA and CDR2 is SQIVND (reference sequence).

The rearrangement links TRBV2 to TRBJ2-3; the match to TRBD2 covers 8 bases. Germline trimming cut 6 bases from V and 2 bases from J; bases unmatched to any gene: 13. The CDR3 contains 17 residues. Germline V gene lookup returns CDR1 SNHLY and CDR2 FYNNEI. CDR3 in amino acids: CASSDEREGHPTDTQYF. Here the CDR3 DNA reads TGTGCCAGCAGCGATGAACGGGAGGGCCATCCCACAGATACGCAGTATTTT.

V usage is TRBV11-2 and J usage is TRBJ2-2, with D possibly matching TRBD2 (5 bases). Looked up from germline, CDR1 is SGHAT and CDR2 is FQNNGV. CDR3 length equals 15 residues. V lost 9 bases and J 0 bases, leaving 14 bases between the germline ends. CDR3 DNA sequence: TGTGCCAGTCTCCCCCCCGGGGCGAACACCGGGGAGCTGTTTTTT. As protein: CASLPPGANTGELFF. Based on the CDR3 plus reference TRBV11-2 and TRBJ2-2, the full variable domain is EAGVAQSPRYKIIEKRQSVAFWCNPISGHATLYWYQQILGQGPKLLIQFQNNGVVDDSQLPKDRFSAERLKGVDSTLKIQPAKLEDSAVYLCASLPPGANTGELFFGEGSRLTVL.

The chain is built from TRBV5-4 and TRBJ1-2; 8 bases fit TRBD1. The CDR3 is made up of 16 amino acids. Germline CDR1 SGHNT, CDR2 YYREEE (reference sequence). V gave up 0 bases and J gave up 5 bases; unmatched junction bases: 9. CDR3 bases: TGTGCCAGCAGCTTGGAGACAGGGGTCCCATTATATGGCTACACCTTC. Amino acids: CASSLETGVPLYGYTF.

This clone was seen only once. The chain employs TRBV2 and TRBJ2-7; 10 bases are shared with TRBD2. Germline CDR1 and CDR2: SNHLY and FYNNEI. Losses at the gene ends were 2 bases for V and 5 bases for J; bases not matched to a gene: 6. The CDR3 consists of 15 residues. The CDR3 nucleotides read TGTGCCAGCAGTGAACTCCCTAGCGGGGGCCACGAGCAGTACTTC. It translates to CASSELPSGGHEQYF.

The chain carries TRBV6-5 and TRBJ1-1, with a tentative D call TRBD1 (6 bases). CDR1 and CDR2 (germline): MNHEY, SVGAGI. This CDR3 is built from 15 residues. Trimming cost V 5 bases and J 2 bases, with 15 bases left between them. CDR3 sequence reads: CASSPRDTGNTEAFF. In DNA form, the CDR3 reads TGTGCCAGCAGTCCCCGGGACACGGGCAACACTGAAGCTTTCTTT.

The gene calls are TRBV6-5 and TRBJ1-2; TRBD1 matches at 8 bases. V lost 6 bases, J lost 4 bases, and 10 bases stayed unmatched. Germline V gives CDR1 MNHEY, CDR2 SVGAGI. This CDR3 comprises 15 residues. CDR3 residues: CASSMTGDLFYGYTF. CDR3 coding DNA: TGTGCCAGCAGCATGACAGGGGACCTATTCTATGGCTACACCTTC.

The chain uses TRBV29-1 and TRBJ2-7; 10 bases are shared with TRBD2. The germline V gene encodes CDR1 SQVTM and CDR2 ANQGSEA. The V and J ends lost 8 bases and 3 bases, in that order; junction bases with no gene match: 16. This CDR3 spans 16 amino acids. CDR3 coding DNA: TGCAGCCGCTGGGCTAGCGGGAGTCGCCCCAGCTACGAGCAGTACTTC. Its protein product is CSRWASGSRPSYEQYF.

The V gene is TRBV27, the J gene TRBJ2-2; maybe TRBD1 (6 bases). The CDR3 is made up of 13 amino acids. Deletions cut 3 bases from V and 6 bases from J, with 8 bases between. The germline V gene encodes CDR1 MNHEY and CDR2 SMNVEV (reference sequence). CDR3 protein: CASSFYRAGELFF. Here the CDR3 DNA reads TGTGCCAGCAGTTTCTACAGGGCCGGGGAGCTGTTTTTT.

V usage is TRBV5-5 and J usage is TRBJ2-1; TRBD1 matches at 7 bases. V lost 5 bases, J lost 8 bases, and 10 bases stayed unmatched. The CDR3 extends over 14 amino acids. Germline assignment: CDR1 SGHKS and CDR2 YYEKEE (reference sequence). As DNA, the CDR3 is TGTGCCAGCAGGGCCCGTGAGGGGGCCCATGAGCAGTTCTTC. Encoded protein: CASRAREGAHEQFF.

The chain joins TRBV27 to TRBJ1-1; maybe TRBD1 (5 bases). The V gene's germline CDR1 is MNHEY and CDR2 SMNVEV (reference sequence). Trimming pared 5 bases from V and 1 base from J, leaving 11 bases between. This CDR3 comprises 14 residues. The chain's CDR3 is CASSTLGGNTEAFF. The CDR3 region has the DNA TGTGCCAGCAGTACACTGGGGGGGAACACTGAAGCTTTCTTT.

This clone was picked up a small number of times. V is TRBV5-6 and J is TRBJ1-2; the D gene is possibly TRBD1 (6 bases). The V gene lost 4 bases and the J gene lost 0 bases, with 16 bases spanning the gap. The CDR3 extends over 16 amino acids. Germline values: CDR1 SGHDT, CDR2 YYEEEE. For the CDR3, the DNA is TGTGCCAGCAGCGGGGGGGCCGGGCGCACTAACTATGGCTACACCTTC. Its translation: CASSGGAGRTNYGYTF.

This rearrangement joins TRBV27 to TRBJ2-5; TRBD2 agrees at 15 bases. CDR1 MNHEY and CDR2 SMNVEV come from the germline V gene (reference sequence). Trimming at V came to 2 bases and at J to 2 bases, leaving 3 bases not matched to a gene. There are 17 residues in the CDR3. CDR3 amino acids: CASSLMGLAGGQETQYF. The CDR3 DNA reads TGTGCCAGCAGTTTAATGGGACTAGCGGGAGGACAAGAGACCCAGTACTTC.